The following is a T cell receptor (beta chain) sequence with its context. Its specificity is unknown. The data stem from a study of T cell responses to AZD1222 COVID-19 vaccine. Study results and caveats: Only 5 or 6 AZD1222 recipients were seropositive at baseline. Most donors were white British and more were female, and clonal diversity was possibly underestimated. Vaccine-related CD4 TCRs covered spike, predominating at 160-218 and 743-854.

Using immunoSEQ multiplex PCR, the repertoire was profiled, and TCRdb retains in-frame clones only, with some absent. This sample carries 60,000 to 95,000 clones, about nine tenths of them seen once, and the ten largest clones take 18%. CDR3 length: 15 amino acids. CDR1 is SGHTA and CDR2 is FQGTGA in the germline V gene. After removal of 5 bases from V and 6 bases from J, the junction contained 9 bases not matched to a gene. The sample consisted of peripheral blood, taken 28 days after the second AZD1222 dose. The clonotype was recovered from an adult who received the AZD1222 COVID-19 vaccine. This chain joins TRBV7-3 and TRBJ2-2; TRBD1 matches at 7 bases. The CDR3 here is CASSPTGYGPGELFF. DNA of the CDR3: TGTGCCAGCAGCCCGACAGGGTACGGTCCCGGGGAGCTGTTTTTT.